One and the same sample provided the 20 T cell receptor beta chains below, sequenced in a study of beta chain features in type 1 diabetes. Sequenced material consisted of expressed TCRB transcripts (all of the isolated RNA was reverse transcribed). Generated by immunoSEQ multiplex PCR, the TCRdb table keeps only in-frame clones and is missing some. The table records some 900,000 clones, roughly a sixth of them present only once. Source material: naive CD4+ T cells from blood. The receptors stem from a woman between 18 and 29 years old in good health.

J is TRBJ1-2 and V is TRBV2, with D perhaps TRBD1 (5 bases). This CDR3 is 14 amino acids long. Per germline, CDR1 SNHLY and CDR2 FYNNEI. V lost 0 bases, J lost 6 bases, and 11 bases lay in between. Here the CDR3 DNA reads TGTGCCAGCAGTGAAGCTCGCAGGGTCGATGGCTACACCTTC. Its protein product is CASSEARRVDGYTF.

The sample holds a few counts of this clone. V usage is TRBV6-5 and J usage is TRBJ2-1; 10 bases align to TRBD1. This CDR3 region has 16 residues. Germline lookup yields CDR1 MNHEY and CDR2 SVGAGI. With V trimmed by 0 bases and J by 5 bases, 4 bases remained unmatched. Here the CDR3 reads CASSYSGGTGDNEQFF. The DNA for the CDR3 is TGTGCCAGCAGTTACTCAGGCGGGACAGGGGACAATGAGCAGTTCTTC.

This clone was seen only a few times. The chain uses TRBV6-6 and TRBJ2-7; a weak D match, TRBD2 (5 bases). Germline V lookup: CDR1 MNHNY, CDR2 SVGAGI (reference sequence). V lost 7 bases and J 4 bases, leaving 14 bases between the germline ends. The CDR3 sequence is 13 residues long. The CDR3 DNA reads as TGTGCCAGCACCGGTGGGAGTCTTTACGAGCAGTACTTC. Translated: CASTGGSLYEQYF.

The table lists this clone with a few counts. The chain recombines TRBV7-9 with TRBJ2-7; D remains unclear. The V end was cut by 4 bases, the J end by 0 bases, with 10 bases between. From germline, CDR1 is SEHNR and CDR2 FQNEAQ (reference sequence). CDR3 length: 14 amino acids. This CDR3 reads CASSSRNGSYEQYF. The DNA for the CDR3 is TGTGCCAGCAGCTCCCGGAATGGCTCCTACGAGCAGTACTTC. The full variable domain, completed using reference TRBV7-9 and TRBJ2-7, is DTGVSQNPRHKITKRGQNVTFRCDPISEHNRLYWYRQTLGQGPEFLTYFQNEAQLEKSRLLSDRFSAERPKGSFSTLEIQRTEQGDSAMYLCASSSRNGSYEQYFGPGTRLTVT.

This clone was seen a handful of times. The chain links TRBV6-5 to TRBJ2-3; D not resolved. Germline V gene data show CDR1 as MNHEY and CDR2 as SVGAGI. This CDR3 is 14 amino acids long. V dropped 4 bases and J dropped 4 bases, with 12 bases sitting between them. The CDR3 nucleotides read TGTGCCAGCAGTTTCAGCTTCTCGGCAGATACGCAGTATTTT. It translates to CASSFSFSADTQYF.

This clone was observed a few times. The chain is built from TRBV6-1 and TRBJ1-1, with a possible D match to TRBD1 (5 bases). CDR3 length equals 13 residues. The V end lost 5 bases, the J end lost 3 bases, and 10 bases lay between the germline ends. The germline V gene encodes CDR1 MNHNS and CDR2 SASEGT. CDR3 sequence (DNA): TGTGCCAGCAGTTTATGGGGGGACACTGAAGCTTTCTTT. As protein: CASSLWGDTEAFF.

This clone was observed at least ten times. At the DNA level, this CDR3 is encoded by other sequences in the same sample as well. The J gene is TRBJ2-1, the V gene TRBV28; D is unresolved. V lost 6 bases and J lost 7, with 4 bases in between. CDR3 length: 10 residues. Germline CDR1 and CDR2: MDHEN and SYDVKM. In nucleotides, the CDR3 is TGTGCCAGCAGCTCTAATGAGCAGTTCTTC. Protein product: CASSSNEQFF. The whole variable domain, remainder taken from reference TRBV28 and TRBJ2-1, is DVKVTQSSRYLVKRTGEKVFLECVQDMDHENMFWYRQDPGLGLRLIYFSYDVKMKEKGDIPEGYSVSREKKERFSLILESASTNQTSMYLCASSSNEQFFGPGTRLTVL.

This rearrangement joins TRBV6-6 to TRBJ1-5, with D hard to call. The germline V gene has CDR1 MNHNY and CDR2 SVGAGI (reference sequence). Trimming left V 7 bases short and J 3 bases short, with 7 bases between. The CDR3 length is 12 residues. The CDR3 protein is CASTNPNQPQHF. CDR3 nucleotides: TGTGCCAGCACGAACCCCAATCAGCCCCAGCATTTT.

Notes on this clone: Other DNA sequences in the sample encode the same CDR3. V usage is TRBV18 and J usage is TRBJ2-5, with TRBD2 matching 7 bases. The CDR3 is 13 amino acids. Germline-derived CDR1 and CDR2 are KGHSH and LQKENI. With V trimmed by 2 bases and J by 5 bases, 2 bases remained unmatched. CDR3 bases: TGTGCCAGCTCACCAACCGGGGGGGAGACCCAGTACTTC. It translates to CASSPTGGETQYF.

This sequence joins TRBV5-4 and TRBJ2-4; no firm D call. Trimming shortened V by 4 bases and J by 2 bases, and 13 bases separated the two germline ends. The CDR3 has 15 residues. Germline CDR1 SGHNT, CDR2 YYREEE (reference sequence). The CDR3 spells CASSPRGETKNIQYF. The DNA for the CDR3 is TGTGCCAGCAGCCCCCGTGGCGAAACCAAAAACATTCAGTACTTC.

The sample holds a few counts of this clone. CDR3 in amino acids: CASHKRRTGEGQPQHF. CDR3 DNA: TGTGCCAGTCACAAACGTCGGACAGGCGAGGGTCAGCCCCAGCATTTT. The chain combines TRBV19 with TRBJ1-5, with 7 bases that match TRBD1. With V trimmed by 8 bases and J by 6 bases, 16 bases remained unmatched. Germline CDR1 LNHDA, CDR2 SQIVND (reference sequence). The CDR3 is 16 amino acids.

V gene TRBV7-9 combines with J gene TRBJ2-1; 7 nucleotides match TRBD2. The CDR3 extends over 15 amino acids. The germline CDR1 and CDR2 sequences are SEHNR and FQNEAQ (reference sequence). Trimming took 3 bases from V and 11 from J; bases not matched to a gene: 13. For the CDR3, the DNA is TGTGCCAGCAGCTTCTTCGCGGGGGAGGGTGGTAAGCAGTTCTTC. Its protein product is CASSFFAGEGGKQFF. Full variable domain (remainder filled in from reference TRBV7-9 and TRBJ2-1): DTGVSQNPRHKITKRGQNVTFRCDPISEHNRLYWYRQTLGQGPEFLTYFQNEAQLEKSRLLSDRFSAERPKGSFSTLEIQRTEQGDSAMYLCASSFFAGEGGKQFFGPGTRLTVL.

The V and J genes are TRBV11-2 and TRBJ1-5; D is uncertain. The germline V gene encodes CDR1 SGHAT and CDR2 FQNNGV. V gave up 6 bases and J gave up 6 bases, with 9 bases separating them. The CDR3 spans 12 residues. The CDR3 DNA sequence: TGTGCCAGCAGTTACGACACTCAGCCCCAGCATTTT. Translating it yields CASSYDTQPQHF.

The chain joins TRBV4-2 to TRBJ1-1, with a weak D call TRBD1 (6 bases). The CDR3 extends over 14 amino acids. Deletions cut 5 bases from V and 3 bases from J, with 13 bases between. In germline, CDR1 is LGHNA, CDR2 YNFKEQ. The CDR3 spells CASSSTGLDTEAFF. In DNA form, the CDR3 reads TGTGCCAGCAGCTCTACAGGGTTGGACACTGAAGCTTTCTTT.

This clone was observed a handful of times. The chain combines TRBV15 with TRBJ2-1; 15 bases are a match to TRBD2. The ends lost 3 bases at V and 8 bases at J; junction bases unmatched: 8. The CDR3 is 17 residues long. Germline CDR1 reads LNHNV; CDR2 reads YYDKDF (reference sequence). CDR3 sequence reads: CATSRRGGLAGGDEQFF. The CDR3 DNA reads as TGTGCCACCAGCAGGCGGGGGGGACTAGCGGGAGGAGATGAGCAGTTCTTC.

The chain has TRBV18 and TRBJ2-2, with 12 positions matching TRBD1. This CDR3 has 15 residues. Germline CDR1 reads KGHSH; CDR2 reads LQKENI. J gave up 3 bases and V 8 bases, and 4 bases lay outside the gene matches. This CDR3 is CASAGQGADTGELFF. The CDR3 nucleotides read TGTGCCAGCGCGGGACAGGGGGCCGACACCGGGGAGCTGTTTTTT.

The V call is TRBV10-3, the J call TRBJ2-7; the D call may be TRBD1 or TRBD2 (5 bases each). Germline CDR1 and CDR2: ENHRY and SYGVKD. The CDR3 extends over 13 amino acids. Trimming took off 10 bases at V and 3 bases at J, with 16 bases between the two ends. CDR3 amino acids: CATSRDQGYEQYF. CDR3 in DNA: TGTGCCACTTCCCGGGACCAGGGCTACGAGCAGTACTTC.

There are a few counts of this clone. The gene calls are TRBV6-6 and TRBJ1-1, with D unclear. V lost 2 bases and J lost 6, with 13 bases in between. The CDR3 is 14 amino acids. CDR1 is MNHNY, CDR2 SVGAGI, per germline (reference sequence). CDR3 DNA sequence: TGTGCCAGCAGTTACAACGGTAAGAATGCTGAAGCTTTCTTT. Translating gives CASSYNGKNAEAFF.

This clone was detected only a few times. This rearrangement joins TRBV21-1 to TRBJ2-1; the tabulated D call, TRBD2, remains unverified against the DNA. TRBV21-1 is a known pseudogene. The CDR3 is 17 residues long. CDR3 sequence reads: CASSKALGLAGVLEQFF. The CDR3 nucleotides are TGTGCCAGCAGCAAAGCCCTAGGACTAGCGGGGGTATTAGAGCAGTTCTTC.

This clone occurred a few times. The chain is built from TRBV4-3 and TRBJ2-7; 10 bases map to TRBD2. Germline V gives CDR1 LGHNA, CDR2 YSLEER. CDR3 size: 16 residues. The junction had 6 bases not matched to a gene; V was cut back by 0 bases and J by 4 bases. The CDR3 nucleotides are TGCGCCAGCAGCCAAGATATCTTTAGCGGGAGGTACGAGCAGTACTTC. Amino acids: CASSQDIFSGRYEQYF.